The 4 T cell receptor beta chains in this list originate from one sample, sequenced in a study of vaccination and CD4 T cells after COVID-19. Treatment of the sample: roughly 11-day PBMC culture with coronavirus spike peptide pools or control peptides (ViraFEST assay). What these receptors recognize is not known. Oncomine TCR Beta short-read sequencing was applied to DNA from cultured CD4+ T cells. One entry per CDR3 protein results from TCRdb running MiXCR on the PCR reads. The sample lists some 10,000 distinct CDR3 sequences; roughly 40% were seen once. The sequencing input was CD4+ T cells from blood, cultured in vitro. The receptor set was obtained from a human donor who had recovered from COVID-19.

The gene calls are TRBV10-3 and TRBJ2-7; 10 positions agree with TRBD2. This CDR3 comprises 15 residues. V trimming: 5 bases; J trimming: 0 bases; junction bases outside the gene matches: 4. CDR1 is ENHRY and CDR2 is SYGVKD in the germline V gene. The CDR3 is CAISLAGVSSYEQYF. CDR3 DNA: TGTGCCATCAGTCTAGCGGGGGTTTCCTCCTACGAGCAGTACTTC.

This clonotype has just a few counts. This chain joins TRBV27 and TRBJ2-7, with a possible D match to TRBD1 (5 bases). Germline CDR1 is MNHEY and CDR2 is SMNVEV (reference sequence). V lost 5 bases, J lost 3 bases, and 14 bases lay in between. The CDR3 is made up of 14 amino acids. The CDR3 loop reads CASSLQGNIYEQYF. As DNA, the CDR3 is TGTGCCAGCAGTCTGCAGGGTAACATCTACGAGCAGTACTTC.

This clonotype was counted between two and nine times. This chain uses TRBV7-9 with TRBJ2-3, with TRBD2 matching 11 bases. This CDR3 region has 19 residues. Per germline, CDR1 SEHNR and CDR2 FQNEAQ (reference sequence). J lost 0 bases, V lost 3 bases, and 11 bases had no gene match. CDR3 in DNA: TGTGCCAGCAGCTTCCCGGCCCGACTAGCGGGGTCTAGCACAGATACGCAGTATTTT. Its translation: CASSFPARLAGSSTDTQYF.

This clonotype was counted a few times. The rearrangement links TRBV12-3 or TRBV12-4 to TRBJ1-1; D might be TRBD1 (6 bases). V lost 6 bases to trimming and J lost 8 bases, with 16 bases between them. The CDR3 is 13 residues long. CDR3 nucleotide sequence: TGTGCCAGCAGCCTAAAGAGGGGGGGAGAAGCTTTCTTT. Translation: CASSLKRGGEAFF.